Below are 13 T cell receptor beta chains sequenced from a single sample in a study of blood T cell repertoires in COVID-19. Assay: immunoSEQ multiplex PCR; the TCRdb copy retains only in-frame clones and omits some. The profile covers roughly 500,000 clones, with over 75% appearing a single time and less than 2% taken by the ten largest. The sequencing input was PBMCs or T cells enriched from blood (not recorded which). Receptors were obtained from a woman aged 40 to 55 who had recovered from COVID-19.

The genes are TRBV6-2 or TRBV6-3 and TRBJ2-7, with 7 positions matching TRBD1. From germline, CDR1 is MNHEY and CDR2 SVGEGT. The V and J ends lost 0 bases and 13 bases, in that order; junction bases with no gene match: 9. The CDR3 contains 13 residues. As DNA, the CDR3 is TGTGCCAGCAGTTACTCGAGGGACAGTCAATATTACTTC. This sequence encodes CASSYSRDSQYYF.

The chain links TRBV5-1 to TRBJ1-4; D ambiguous. Germline V gene lookup returns CDR1 SGHRS and CDR2 YFSETQ. Trimming shortened V by 4 bases and J by 8 bases, and 15 bases separated the two germline ends. The CDR3 is made up of 14 amino acids. CDR3 sequence: CASSPGGLEEKLFF. Written as DNA, the CDR3 is TGCGCCAGCAGCCCTGGAGGTTTGGAGGAAAAACTGTTTTTT.

The genes are TRBV6-5 and TRBJ2-4; perhaps TRBD1 as D (5 bases). The germline V and J ends were trimmed by 5 bases and 7 bases, with 12 bases remaining between them. This CDR3 spans 13 amino acids. Looked up from germline, CDR1 is MNHEY and CDR2 is SVGAGI. In DNA, the CDR3 is TGTGCCAGCAGTCCCGGACATCTGAACATTCAGTACTTC. Encoded protein: CASSPGHLNIQYF.

The V call is TRBV10-3, the J call TRBJ2-7; D perhaps matches TRBD1 (6 bases). The germline V and J ends were trimmed by 0 bases and 1 base, with 16 bases remaining between them. The length of the CDR3 is 17 residues. Germline CDR1 and CDR2: ENHRY and SYGVKD. The DNA of the CDR3 is TGTGCCATCAGTGAGTCTACGGACAGTGCTTATTCCTACGAGCAGTACTTC. Protein product: CAISESTDSAYSYEQYF.

The CDR3 region is CASSFLGGQGYGYTF. For the CDR3, the DNA is TGTGCCAGCAGCTTCCTCGGGGGGCAAGGTTATGGCTACACCTTC. The chain couples TRBV7-2 to TRBJ1-2, with TRBD1 as a possible D gene (6 bases). The CDR3 runs to 15 residues. Per the germline V gene, CDR1 is SGHTA and CDR2 is FQGNSA. Trimming shortened V by 3 bases and J by 5 bases, and 16 bases separated the two germline ends.

The chain carries TRBV27 and TRBJ2-2; 7 bases line up with TRBD1. The CDR3 runs 13 residues. The V gene's germline CDR1 is MNHEY and CDR2 SMNVEV (reference sequence). CDR3 bases: TGTGTGACGGGACAGTCCTACACCGGGGAGCTGTTTTTT. This codes for CVTGQSYTGELFF.

The CDR3 nucleotides read TGTGCCAGCTCACCGTGGGAGGGCCTTGGCAATGAGCAGTTCTTC. This translates into CASSPWEGLGNEQFF. The chain uses TRBV18 and TRBJ2-1; 7 nucleotides match TRBD2. The CDR3 is made up of 15 amino acids. V dropped 3 bases and J dropped 6; count of bases not matched to a gene: 8. Germline V gene data show CDR1 as KGHSH and CDR2 as LQKENI.

V usage is TRBV6-5 and J usage is TRBJ1-2, with TRBD1 identical over 7 bases. Germline values: CDR1 MNHEY, CDR2 SVGAGI. The trim removed 8 bases at V and 7 bases at J, leaving 10 bases unmatched. This CDR3 comprises 13 residues. The CDR3 here is CASRTDRAAGYTF. The CDR3 DNA is TGTGCCAGCCGTACCGACAGGGCTGCTGGCTACACCTTC.

This sequence joins TRBV2 and TRBJ1-1; possibly TRBD1 for D (6 bases). This CDR3 comprises 15 residues. V was shortened by 7 bases and J by 3 bases, with 18 bases between the two germline ends. The germline V gene encodes CDR1 SNHLY and CDR2 FYNNEI. CDR3 nucleotide sequence: TGTGCCAGCATTAGTTCACCGGCAGGGGACACTGAAGCTTTCTTT. This translates into CASISSPAGDTEAFF.

The gene calls are TRBV13 and TRBJ2-1; 12 bases align to TRBD2. The CDR3 spans 15 residues. Germline V gives CDR1 PRHDT, CDR2 FYEKMQ (reference sequence). With 5 bases clipped from V and 7 bases from J, the junction kept 6 bases outside the gene matches. The CDR3 region is CASSVTSGSRNEQFF. The DNA for the CDR3 is TGTGCCAGCAGCGTGACTAGCGGGAGTCGTAATGAGCAGTTCTTC.

The rearrangement links TRBV2 to TRBJ2-2, with TRBD2 as a possible D gene (6 bases). Trimming pared 0 bases from V and 7 bases from J, leaving 15 bases between. Germline assignment: CDR1 SNHLY and CDR2 FYNNEI. The CDR3 runs 16 residues. CDR3 residues: CASSEARGAGYGELFF. The CDR3 DNA sequence: TGTGCCAGCAGTGAAGCTCGAGGGGCGGGGTACGGGGAGCTGTTTTTT.

This sequence joins TRBV12-3 or TRBV12-4 and TRBJ2-1, with unresolved D. The CDR3 length is 12 residues. V was cut by 7 bases and J by 3 bases, with 7 bases left in between. CDR3 coding DNA: TGTGCCAGCACCCCTGTCTACAATGAGCAGTTCTTC. Translated, it gives CASTPVYNEQFF.

V and J are TRBV11-3 and TRBJ1-2; 8 bases fit TRBD1. Germline V lookup: CDR1 SGHNT, CDR2 YENEEA. Trimming took 4 bases from V and 3 from J; bases not matched to a gene: 4. This CDR3 region has 14 residues. The CDR3 coding sequence is TGTGCCAGCAGCTCAGGGGGCGACTACTATGGCTACACCTTC. Its translation is CASSSGGDYYGYTF.